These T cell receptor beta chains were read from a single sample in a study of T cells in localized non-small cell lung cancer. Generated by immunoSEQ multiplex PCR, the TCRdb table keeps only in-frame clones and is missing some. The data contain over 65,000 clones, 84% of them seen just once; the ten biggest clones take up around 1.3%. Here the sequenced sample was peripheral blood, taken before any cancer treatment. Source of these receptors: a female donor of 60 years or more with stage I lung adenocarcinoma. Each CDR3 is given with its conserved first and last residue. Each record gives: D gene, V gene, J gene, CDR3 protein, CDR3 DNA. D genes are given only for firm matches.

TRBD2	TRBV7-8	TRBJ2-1	CASSSGLAGSDNEQFF	TGTGCCAGCAGCTCGGGACTAGCGGGTTCCGACAATGAGCAGTTCTTC
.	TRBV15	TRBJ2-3	CATSSTDTQYF	TGTGCCACCAGCAGTACAGATACGCAGTATTTT
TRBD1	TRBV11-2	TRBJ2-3	CASSPNRGSTDTQYF	TGTGCCAGCAGCCCGAACAGGGGAAGCACAGATACGCAGTATTTT
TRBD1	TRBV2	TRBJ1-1	CASSGAGGTEAFF	TGTGCCAGCAGCGGGGCAGGGGGCACTGAAGCTTTCTTT
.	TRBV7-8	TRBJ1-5	CASSLFGSNQPQHF	TGTGCCAGCAGCTTATTCGGCAGCAATCAGCCCCAGCATTTT
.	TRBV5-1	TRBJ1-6	CASREAVTENSPLHF	TGCGCCAGCAGGGAAGCGGTGACAGAGAATTCACCCCTCCACTTT
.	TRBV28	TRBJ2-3	CASSFLSGTDTQYF	TGTGCCAGCAGTTTCCTTAGCGGCACAGATACGCAGTATTTT
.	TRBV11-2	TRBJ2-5	CASSLVLTKETQYF	TGTGCCAGCAGCTTAGTTTTGACAAAAGAGACCCAGTACTTC
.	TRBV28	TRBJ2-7	CASITGYEQYF	TGTGCCAGCATTACAGGGTACGAGCAGTACTTC
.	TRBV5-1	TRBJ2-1	CASSLLGSEDEQFF	TGCGCCAGCAGCTTGTTAGGCTCAGAGGATGAGCAGTTCTTC
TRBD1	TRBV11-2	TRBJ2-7	CASSDPTGADEQYF	TGTGCCAGCAGCGACCCGACAGGGGCTGACGAGCAGTACTTC
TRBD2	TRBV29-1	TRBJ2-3	CSVTSGGQDTQYF	TGCAGCGTCACTAGCGGGGGGCAAGATACGCAGTATTTT
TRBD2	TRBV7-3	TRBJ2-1	CASSSEGLAGHNEQFF	TGTGCCAGCTCTTCGGAAGGGCTAGCGGGTCACAATGAGCAGTTCTTC
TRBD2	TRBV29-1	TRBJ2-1	CSVGIAGAGSYNEQFF	TGCAGCGTTGGTATAGCGGGAGCGGGGTCCTACAATGAGCAGTTCTTC
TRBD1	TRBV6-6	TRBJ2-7	CASSNPGGSGGYEQYF	TGTGCCAGCTCTAACCCAGGGGGCTCGGGCGGATACGAGCAGTACTTC
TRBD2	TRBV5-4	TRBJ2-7	CASSLVSASGNYEQYF	TGTGCCAGCAGCTTGGTTTCGGCTAGCGGGAACTACGAGCAGTACTTC